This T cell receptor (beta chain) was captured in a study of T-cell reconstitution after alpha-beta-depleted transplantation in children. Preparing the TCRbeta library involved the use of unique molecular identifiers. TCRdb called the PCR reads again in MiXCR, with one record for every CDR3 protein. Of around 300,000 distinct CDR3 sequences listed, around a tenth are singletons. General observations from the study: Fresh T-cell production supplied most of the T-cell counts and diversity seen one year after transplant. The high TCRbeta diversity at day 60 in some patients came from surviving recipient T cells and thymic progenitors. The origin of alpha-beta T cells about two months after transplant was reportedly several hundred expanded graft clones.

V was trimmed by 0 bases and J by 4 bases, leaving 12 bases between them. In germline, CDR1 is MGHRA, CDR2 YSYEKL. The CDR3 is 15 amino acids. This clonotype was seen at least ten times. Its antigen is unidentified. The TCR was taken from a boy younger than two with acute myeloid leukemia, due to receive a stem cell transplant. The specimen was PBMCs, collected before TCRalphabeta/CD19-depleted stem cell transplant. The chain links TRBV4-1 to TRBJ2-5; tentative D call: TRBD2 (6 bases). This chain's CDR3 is CASSQDPRERETQYF. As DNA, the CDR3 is TGCGCCAGCAGCCAAGACCCTCGGGAGCGAGAGACCCAGTACTTC.